Below, 5 T cell receptor beta chains from the same sample are listed, as sequenced in a study of cytomegalovirus exposure and HLA in healthy donors. It was with 60 Vbeta and 13 Jbeta primers that the PCR ran. Some clones are missing from TCRdb's copy, which holds only in-frame ones; the method was immunoSEQ multiplex PCR. The data contain 120,000 or so clones, roughly 63% of them singletons. Sequencing used PBMCs. Receptor source: a man aged 25-40 years in good health and CMV-seropositive.

The chain employs TRBV6-5 and TRBJ2-3, with 8 bases matching TRBD2. The CDR3 is made up of 16 amino acids. From germline, CDR1 is MNHEY and CDR2 SVGAGI. With V trimmed by 0 bases and J by 4 bases, 6 bases remained unmatched. The CDR3 loop reads CASSYSSGRLSDTQYF. The CDR3 bases are TGTGCCAGCAGTTACTCCAGCGGGAGATTGTCAGATACGCAGTATTTT.

The chain links TRBV2 to TRBJ2-1; 7 bases match TRBD2. Trimming at V came to 6 bases and at J to 1 base, leaving 9 bases not matched to a gene. Germline CDR1 is SNHLY and CDR2 is FYNNEI. This CDR3 has 16 amino acids. CDR3: CASRWDYLSSYNEQFF. The CDR3 DNA reads TGTGCCAGCAGGTGGGACTATCTTTCGTCCTACAATGAGCAGTTCTTC.

The rearrangement joins TRBV5-1 to TRBJ2-3; TRBD1 agrees at 9 bases. Unmatched junction bases numbered 7, after V lost 3 bases and J lost 2 bases. CDR1 and CDR2 from the germline V gene are SGHRS and YFSETQ. This CDR3 comprises 16 residues. CDR3 residues: CASSWGDRVTTDTQYF. CDR3 bases: TGCGCCAGCAGCTGGGGGGACAGGGTAACCACAGATACGCAGTATTTT.

This rearrangement joins TRBV7-3 to TRBJ2-3, with TRBD1 matching over 7 bases. V shed 4 bases, J shed 2 bases, and the junction held 6 bases outside the gene matches. CDR3 size: 15 residues. Germline values: CDR1 SGHTA, CDR2 FQGTGA. CDR3 region: CASSYRQGPTDTQYF. The CDR3 nucleotides are TGTGCCAGCAGCTATAGACAGGGACCCACAGATACGCAGTATTTT. The whole variable domain, filled in from reference TRBV7-3 and TRBJ2-3, reads GAGVSQTPSNKVTEKGKYVELRCDPISGHTALYWYRQSLGQGPEFLIYFQGTGAADDSGLPNDRFFAVRPEGSVSTLKIQRTERGDSAVYLCASSYRQGPTDTQYFGPGTRLTVL.

The CDR3 DNA reads as TGTGCCAGCAGCTTAGTCGGTAGCGGGAGAGACGAGCAGTACTTC. Translated, it gives CASSLVGSGRDEQYF. The rearrangement joins TRBV11-2 to TRBJ2-7; 9 bases are shared with TRBD2. This CDR3 is 15 amino acids long. Trimming at V came to 1 base and at J to 5 bases, leaving 6 bases not matched to a gene. Germline loops: CDR1 SGHAT, CDR2 FQNNGV.